This section outlines one TCR beta chain sequence together with its context. Authors' methods: Reference gene primer amplification gave nucleated cell count estimates. Only in-frame clones appear in the TCRdb table, and some are missing; sequencing was by immunoSEQ multiplex PCR. V, J and clone size are those of that table, while D and trimming were read from the DNA. The profile covers 150,000 to 200,000 clones, with around four fifths appearing a single time and approximately 13% taken by the ten largest. The sample belongs to a study of blood T cell repertoires in COVID-19. Looking at the study overall: Researchers got acute and convalescent COVID-19 samples from the United States, Italy and Spain. The analysed material was cDNA or gDNA that came from T cells, B-cell-depleted T cells, or PBMCs.

V lost 10 bases to trimming and J lost 9 bases; unmatched junction nucleotides: 18. This CDR3 is built from 16 residues. CDR1 MDHEN and CDR2 SYDVKM come from the germline V gene. Sequencing was done on a sample of PBMCs or T cells enriched from blood (not recorded which). The TCR originated in a woman aged 55-70 years who had recovered from COVID-19. The chain combines TRBV28 with TRBJ1-6; 7 nucleotides match TRBD1. CDR3 nucleotide sequence: TGTGCCACCTCAGCATATTCGACAGGGTTGAGTTCACCCCTCCACTTT. This translates into CATSAYSTGLSSPLHF.